The table lists the clone carrying this TCR beta chain with many counts. Its antigen is still unknown. Time point of the sample: patch test 2, 6 weeks after DPC sensitization. Treatment specified: therapeutic diphenylcyclopropenone sensitization with weekly scalp DPC. With 8 bases removed from V and 3 bases from J, the gap between germline ends came to 7 bases. Germline V CDR1 and CDR2: LNHNV, YYDKDF (reference sequence). This CDR3 contains 11 residues. The source of the sample is a study of human T cells and chemical hapten exposure. The wider study: In the sensitization step, 2% DPC was placed on 2 cm by 2 cm of upper inner arm skin. Overall study results and limits: Donors had alopecia, so their immune response may differ from healthy people's.

Within the library, unique molecular identifiers were attached to each individual cDNA molecule. From the RACE reads, TCRdb called clonotypes with MiXCR, one entry per CDR3 protein. In the table there are about 140,000 distinct CDR3 sequences, over 9.5% of which are singletons. This TCR came from a woman aged 50 to 60 with alopecia areata. Some clones in this sample may be carry-over from other donors' samples. Sequenced material: whole blood, taken in connection with sensitization to the hapten diphenylcyclopropenone (DPC). The chain combines TRBV15 with TRBJ1-2; perhaps TRBD1 as D (5 bases). The CDR3 DNA follows: TGTGCCACCGGGGCGGACTATGGCTACACCTTC. Its protein product is CATGADYGYTF. Full variable domain (rest looked up from reference TRBV15 and TRBJ1-2): DAMVIQNPRYQVTQFGKPVTLSCSQTLNHNVMYWYQQKSSQAPKLLFHYYDKDFNNEADTPDNFQSRRPNTSFCFLDIRSPGLGDTAMYLCATGADYGYTFGSGTRLTVV.